The next 14 T cell receptor beta chains were all read from a single sample in a study of blood T cell repertoires in COVID-19. Assay: immunoSEQ multiplex PCR; the TCRdb copy retains only in-frame clones and omits some. Counted here are roughly 340,000 clones, 75% to 90% occurring once; the ten biggest clones make up about 6%. The sample was peripheral blood. These TCRs come from a woman aged 50 to 60 with COVID-19, enrolled during active disease.

The CDR3: CASSLDGGQTGFF. As DNA, the CDR3 is TGTGCCAGCAGCTTAGACGGGGGACAGACGGGTTTCTTT. This chain joins TRBV11-2 and TRBJ1-1; 7 bases line up with TRBD1. The CDR3 spans 13 residues. The V and J ends lost 0 bases and 13 bases, in that order; junction bases with no gene match: 8. Looked up from germline, CDR1 is SGHAT and CDR2 is FQNNGV.

The genes are TRBV19 and TRBJ2-3; the match to TRBD2 covers 7 bases. V trimming: 5 bases; J trimming: 5 bases; junction bases outside the gene matches: 10. This CDR3 has 15 residues. The germline V gene has CDR1 LNHDA and CDR2 SQIVND (reference sequence). The CDR3 protein is CASSLGGRLGDTQYF. Written as DNA, the CDR3 is TGTGCCAGTAGTCTTGGCGGGAGACTGGGAGATACGCAGTATTTT. The full variable domain, completed using reference TRBV19 and TRBJ2-3, is DGGITQSPKYLFRKEGQNVTLSCEQNLNHDAMYWYRQDPGQGLRLIYYSQIVNDFQKGDIAEGYSVSREKKESFPLTVTSAQKNPTAFYLCASSLGGRLGDTQYFGPGTRLTVL.

About this clone itself: The sample holds other DNA sequences that translate to the same CDR3. V usage is TRBV5-1 and J usage is TRBJ2-1, with a possible D match to TRBD1 (6 bases). The length of the CDR3 is 14 residues. Germline CDR1 is SGHRS and CDR2 is YFSETQ. Trimming removed 2 bases at V and 4 bases at J, with 10 bases between. In DNA, the CDR3 is TGCGCCAGCAGCTTAGCAGGGGTTTACAATGAGCAGTTCTTC. Translated: CASSLAGVYNEQFF.

V usage is TRBV4-1 and J usage is TRBJ1-2; D remains unclear. CDR3 length: 16 amino acids. Germline V gives CDR1 MGHRA, CDR2 YSYEKL. The V gene lost 1 base and the J gene lost 6 bases, with 18 bases spanning the gap. CDR3 sequence reads: CASSQGDYGVGHGYTF. The CDR3 region has the DNA TGCGCCAGCAGCCAAGGAGATTACGGGGTAGGACATGGCTACACCTTC.

V gene TRBV4-2 combines with J gene TRBJ2-5, with a possible D match to TRBD2 (5 bases). V lost 1 base and J lost 0, with 6 bases in between. This CDR3 is 14 amino acids long. The germline V gene has CDR1 LGHNA and CDR2 YNFKEQ. This CDR3 is CASSQGGNQETQYF. The DNA of the CDR3 is TGTGCCAGCAGCCAAGGAGGGAACCAAGAGACCCAGTACTTC.

This rearrangement joins TRBV10-2 to TRBJ1-6, with no clear D. CDR1 and CDR2 (germline): WSHSY, SAAADI. This CDR3 has 13 residues. The V end lost 2 bases, the J end lost 14 bases, and 13 bases lay between the germline ends. The CDR3 region is CASSERKLTSLHF. Written as DNA, the CDR3 is TGCGCCAGCAGTGAGCGAAAACTGACTTCCCTCCACTTT.

V gene TRBV19 combines with J gene TRBJ1-1; D unresolved. Germline V lookup: CDR1 LNHDA, CDR2 SQIVND (reference sequence). CDR3 size: 12 residues. V shed 5 bases and J shed 0 bases, with 4 bases lying between them. The CDR3: CASSEVNTEAFF. The CDR3 region has the DNA TGTGCCAGTAGTGAGGTGAACACTGAAGCTTTCTTT.

This rearrangement joins TRBV29-1 to TRBJ1-2, with TRBD1 identical over 7 bases. Germline loops: CDR1 SQVTM, CDR2 ANQGSEA. There are 12 residues in the CDR3. The trim removed 6 bases at V and 4 bases at J, leaving 5 bases unmatched. CDR3 loop: CSVDRVRYGYTF. CDR3 nucleotides: TGCAGCGTCGACAGGGTTCGCTATGGCTACACCTTC.

The rearrangement uses TRBV18 and TRBJ2-7; 9 nucleotides line up with TRBD2. Germline lookup yields CDR1 KGHSH and CDR2 LQKENI. Trimming at V came to 3 bases and at J to 7 bases, leaving 10 bases not matched to a gene. The CDR3 loop spans 15 amino acids. The CDR3 nucleotides are TGTGCCAGCTCACCCGGGCTAGCGGGGACCTTTGAGCAGTACTTC. It yields the protein CASSPGLAGTFEQYF.

The CDR3 bases are TGTGCCAGCAGCTCGTACACCGGGGAGCTGTTTTTT. Its protein product is CASSSYTGELFF. The J gene is TRBJ2-2, the V gene TRBV7-2, with D unclear. Between the trimmed V and J ends, which lost 4 bases and 3 bases, there was a span of 3 bases. CDR1 and CDR2 (germline): SGHTA, FQGNSA. CDR3 length: 12 residues.

The rearrangement uses TRBV18 and TRBJ1-1, with 10 bases lining up with TRBD1. This CDR3 spans 14 amino acids. With V trimmed by 8 bases and J by 10 bases, 13 bases remained unmatched. From germline, CDR1 is KGHSH and CDR2 LQKENI. CDR3 nucleotide sequence: TGTGCCAGCACCCAAGACAGGGGGCAGTCCCCAGCTTTCTTT. It specifies CASTQDRGQSPAFF.

The J gene is TRBJ1-5, the V gene TRBV7-2; D perhaps matches TRBD1 (6 bases). The CDR3 sequence is 14 residues long. Germline CDR1 reads SGHTA; CDR2 reads FQGNSA. V dropped 5 bases and J dropped 6 bases, with 14 bases sitting between them. CDR3 nucleotide sequence: TGTGCCAGCAGCCCCGGCCAGGGGTTTCAGCCCCAGCATTTT. Its protein product is CASSPGQGFQPQHF.

The genes are TRBV29-1 and TRBJ1-2; D not certain. Germline lookup yields CDR1 SQVTM and CDR2 ANQGSEA. The CDR3 length is 14 residues. V lost 3 bases and J 7 bases, leaving 18 bases between the germline ends. The CDR3 bases are TGCAGCGTTGACCATGGGGTGGGAGGAGGTGGCTACACCTTC. It encodes CSVDHGVGGGGYTF.

The chain has TRBV9 and TRBJ1-2; 10 bases are shared with TRBD1. The CDR3 loop spans 15 amino acids. Germline V gene lookup returns CDR1 SGDLS and CDR2 YYNGEE. After removal of 4 bases from V and 8 bases from J, the junction contained 11 bases not matched to a gene. The CDR3 protein is CASSSPSGTGVGYTF. Written as DNA, the CDR3 is TGTGCCAGCAGCTCCCCTTCAGGGACAGGGGTGGGCTACACCTTC.